The 7 T cell receptor beta chains listed next were all sequenced from one sample in a study of shared clonotypes between healthy human individuals. The table came from immunoSEQ multiplex PCR; TCRdb's copy has only in-frame clones and leaves some out. The profile covers 300,000 to 400,000 clones, with around four fifths appearing a single time and 8% to 13% taken by the ten largest. Sequencing input: memory CD4+ T cells sorted from blood. Noted subset: CD45RA-negative fraction. Receptor source: a man aged 25 to 40 in good health.

This chain links TRBV15 with TRBJ2-7, with a tentative D call TRBD2 (6 bases). The V gene lost 0 bases and the J gene lost 1 base, with 22 bases spanning the gap. CDR3 length: 19 residues. Germline CDR1 LNHNV, CDR2 YYDKDF (reference sequence). CDR3 nucleotide sequence: TGTGCCACCAGCAGAGATTACGGCGGGGCCGGGCAAATTTCCTACGAGCAGTACTTC. It codes for CATSRDYGGAGQISYEQYF.

This sequence joins TRBV7-8 and TRBJ2-1; D not resolved. The CDR3 runs to 12 residues. The V end was cut by 5 bases, the J end by 10 bases, with 12 bases between. Germline assignment: CDR1 SGHVS and CDR2 FQNEAQ. In DNA, the CDR3 is TGTGCCAGCAGCGCAACCGATGGGGAGCAGTTCTTC. Amino acids: CASSATDGEQFF.

Of note for this clone: Other DNA sequences in the sample encode the same CDR3. The chain has TRBV7-2 and TRBJ2-1; D ambiguous. This CDR3 is built from 12 residues. The V and J ends lost 5 bases and 2 bases respectively, with 4 bases between them. Per germline, CDR1 SGHTA and CDR2 FQGNSA. CDR3: CASSPAYNEQFF. CDR3 coding DNA: TGTGCCAGCAGCCCCGCCTACAATGAGCAGTTCTTC.

The rearrangement links TRBV11-2 to TRBJ2-7; 8 bases fit TRBD2. The CDR3 spans 17 residues. After removal of 5 bases from V and 3 bases from J, the junction contained 15 bases not matched to a gene. Germline-derived CDR1 and CDR2 are SGHAT and FQNNGV. The CDR3 spells CASSVGTSGRRNYEQYF. The CDR3 DNA reads TGTGCCAGCAGCGTAGGGACCAGCGGGAGAAGAAACTACGAGCAGTACTTC.

The chain joins TRBV15 to TRBJ1-5; maybe TRBD1 (6 bases). The ends were cut back, 1 base at V and 4 bases at J, with 8 bases in the middle. This CDR3 comprises 14 residues. Germline values: CDR1 LNHNV, CDR2 YYDKDF (reference sequence). In nucleotides, the CDR3 is TGTGCCACCAGCAGAGTAACAGGGAATCAGCCCCAGCATTTT. This encodes CATSRVTGNQPQHF.

This clone was detected ten times or more. CDR3 bases: TGTGCCAGCAGCTTAGCACAGGGGTTGTCCCACGAGCAGTACTTC. This codes for CASSLAQGLSHEQYF. The V and J genes are TRBV7-8 and TRBJ2-7; the match to TRBD1 covers 7 bases. V shed 0 bases and J 5 bases; nucleotides not matched to a gene: 7. The CDR3 extends over 15 amino acids. Per germline, CDR1 SGHVS and CDR2 FQNEAQ.

The rearrangement joins TRBV28 to TRBJ1-2; D call uncertain. V was pared by 6 bases and J by 5 bases, with 13 bases between. The CDR3 runs 13 residues. CDR1 MDHEN and CDR2 SYDVKM come from the germline V gene. CDR3 region: CASSQRQGYGYTF. DNA for the CDR3: TGTGCCAGCAGCCAACGACAAGGGTATGGCTACACCTTC.